The T cell receptor (beta chain) under discussion was sequenced for a study of blood T cells in healthy people across ages. Germline-derived CDR1 and CDR2 are MNHNS and SASEGT. CDR3 length: 15 amino acids. V shed 0 bases and J shed 1 base, with 9 bases lying between them. The second PCR ran roughly 6 to 11 cycles with a sample-barcoded 5' primer and J-beta primers. MiXCR, run by TCRdb on the 5' RACE reads, gives a single entry per CDR3 protein. The table lists approximately 690,000 distinct CDR3 sequences, approximately 40% of them singletons, with approximately 31% in the top ten. The rearrangement links TRBV6-1 to TRBJ2-5; D unresolved. This TCR came from a man of 80 years or more in good health. The sample was blood. The DNA for the CDR3 is TGTGCCAGCAGTGAAGCCGTGGGGATCCAAGAGACCCAGTACTTC. This gives the protein CASSEAVGIQETQYF.